This is a list of T cell receptor beta chains from one sample in a study of neurological immune-mediated disorders. One entry per CDR3 protein, called by TCRdb with MiXCR from the 5' RACE reads. The sample includes tens of thousands of distinct CDR3 sequences, 10% of them seen just once. The specimen sequenced was PBMCs. The source of these receptors is a woman aged 40 to 50 with HTLV-1-associated myelopathy (HAM/TSP). Both conserved end residues are part of each CDR3. The D gene is left open where the match is weak. A row's size may be missing; if present it is once, few, many or a size class.

j_call: TRBJ2-2; clone_size: large; v_call: TRBV5-5; d_call: TRBD2; cdr3_aa: CACSRGGAGAGELFF; cdr3_nt: TGTGCCTGCTCTCGGGGGGGGGCAGGAGCCGGGGAGCTGTTTTTT
j_call: TRBJ2-3; clone_size: NA; v_call: TRBV13; d_call: NA; cdr3_aa: CASSVKDTQYF; cdr3_nt: TGTGCCAGCAGCGTCAAAGATACGCAGTATTTT
j_call: TRBJ2-1; clone_size: many; v_call: TRBV20-1; d_call: NA; cdr3_aa: CSALDLGGLYNEQFF; cdr3_nt: TGCAGTGCCCTTGACCTCGGGGGCCTCTACAATGAGCAGTTCTTC
j_call: TRBJ2-1; clone_size: few; v_call: TRBV2; d_call: NA; cdr3_aa: CASTLNPSNNEQFF; cdr3_nt: TGTGCCAGCACTCTTAATCCTAGCAACAATGAGCAGTTCTTC
j_call: TRBJ1-2; clone_size: NA; v_call: TRBV20-1; d_call: NA; cdr3_aa: CSARSWGTGKYGYTF; cdr3_nt: TGCAGTGCTAGAAGCTGGGGAACAGGGAAATATGGCTACACCTTC
j_call: TRBJ2-7; clone_size: many; v_call: TRBV10-3; d_call: NA; cdr3_aa: CAISENRGGYEQYF; cdr3_nt: TGTGCCATCAGTGAGAACAGGGGGGGCTACGAGCAGTACTTC
j_call: TRBJ1-2; clone_size: many; v_call: TRBV4-1; d_call: TRBD1; cdr3_aa: CASSQGQGGGYTF; cdr3_nt: TGCGCCAGCAGCCAAGGACAGGGTGGGGGCTACACCTTC
j_call: TRBJ2-3; clone_size: few; v_call: TRBV4-1; d_call: NA; cdr3_aa: CASTHPGQKSTDTQYF; cdr3_nt: TGCGCCAGCACCCACCCCGGACAGAAAAGCACAGATACGCAGTATTTT
j_call: TRBJ2-3; clone_size: NA; v_call: TRBV7-2; d_call: NA; cdr3_aa: CASSPAGVRRDRNMQYF; cdr3_nt: TGTGCCAGCAGCCCAGCCGGTGTGCGAAGGGATAGAAATATGCAGTATTTT
j_call: TRBJ1-2; clone_size: many; v_call: TRBV27; d_call: TRBD1; cdr3_aa: CASSADRGYGYTF; cdr3_nt: TGTGCCAGCAGTGCAGACAGGGGGTATGGCTACACCTTC
j_call: TRBJ2-1; clone_size: many; v_call: TRBV20-1; d_call: NA; cdr3_aa: CSATHINEQFF; cdr3_nt: TGCAGTGCTACGCATATCAATGAGCAGTTCTTC
j_call: TRBJ2-3; clone_size: many; v_call: TRBV11-3; d_call: NA; cdr3_aa: CASSSQSSTTDTQYF; cdr3_nt: TGTGCCAGCAGTTCCCAATCCTCCACGACAGATACGCAGTATTTT
j_call: TRBJ2-5; clone_size: many; v_call: TRBV12-3/TRBV12-4; d_call: TRBD1; cdr3_aa: CASSLESTGVEETQYF; cdr3_nt: TGTGCCAGCAGTTTAGAGTCCACAGGGGTTGAAGAGACCCAGTACTTC
j_call: TRBJ2-1; clone_size: many; v_call: TRBV7-8; d_call: NA; cdr3_aa: CASSLNDEQFF; cdr3_nt: TGTGCCAGCAGTCTTAACGATGAGCAGTTCTTC
j_call: TRBJ2-7; clone_size: many; v_call: TRBV5-1; d_call: TRBD1; cdr3_aa: CASSLEGTGREQYF; cdr3_nt: TGCGCCAGCAGCTTGGAAGGGACAGGGCGCGAGCAGTACTTC
j_call: TRBJ2-1; clone_size: many; v_call: TRBV2; d_call: TRBD1; cdr3_aa: CASSTDRGLRNEQFF; cdr3_nt: TGTGCCAGCAGTACCGACAGGGGGCTTCGCAATGAGCAGTTCTTC
j_call: TRBJ2-2; clone_size: many; v_call: TRBV12-3/TRBV12-4; d_call: NA; cdr3_aa: CASSFPGGPKTGELFF; cdr3_nt: TGTGCCAGCAGTTTCCCCGGGGGCCCTAAGACCGGGGAGCTGTTTTTT
j_call: TRBJ1-1; clone_size: many; v_call: TRBV4-2; d_call: NA; cdr3_aa: CASRVTGRVRGTEAFF; cdr3_nt: TGTGCCAGCAGGGTAACGGGCAGGGTGAGAGGCACTGAAGCTTTCTTT
j_call: TRBJ2-2; clone_size: many; v_call: TRBV5-1; d_call: TRBD1; cdr3_aa: CASSNRTGTGELFF; cdr3_nt: TGCGCCAGCAGCAATAGGACAGGCACCGGGGAGCTGTTTTTT
j_call: TRBJ2-7; clone_size: many; v_call: TRBV5-6; d_call: TRBD1; cdr3_aa: CASSLGGQGDYEQYF; cdr3_nt: TGTGCCAGCAGCTTGGGGGGACAGGGGGACTACGAGCAGTACTTC
j_call: TRBJ2-3; clone_size: many; v_call: TRBV7-2; d_call: TRBD2; cdr3_aa: CASSETSGGASTDTQYF; cdr3_nt: TGTGCCAGCAGCGAGACTAGCGGGGGGGCAAGCACAGATACGCAGTATTTT
j_call: TRBJ2-7; clone_size: many; v_call: TRBV7-2; d_call: TRBD2; cdr3_aa: CASSLAALPTYEQYF; cdr3_nt: TGTGCCAGCAGCCTAGCGGCGTTGCCTACCTACGAGCAGTACTTC
j_call: TRBJ2-7; clone_size: many; v_call: TRBV4-1; d_call: NA; cdr3_aa: CASSRIVADNSYEQYF; cdr3_nt: TGCGCCAGCAGCCGAATAGTAGCGGACAACTCCTACGAGCAGTACTTC
j_call: TRBJ1-2; clone_size: many; v_call: TRBV4-1; d_call: NA; cdr3_aa: CASSQAGFNYGYTF; cdr3_nt: TGCGCCAGCAGCCAAGCGGGCTTTAACTATGGCTACACCTTC
j_call: TRBJ2-5; clone_size: many; v_call: TRBV20-1; d_call: TRBD2; cdr3_aa: CSARDHRGGQETQYF; cdr3_nt: TGCAGTGCTAGAGATCATCGGGGGGGGCAAGAGACCCAGTACTTC
j_call: TRBJ2-4; clone_size: many; v_call: TRBV18; d_call: TRBD1; cdr3_aa: CASSPTGGFENIQYF; cdr3_nt: TGTGCCAGCTCACCAACAGGGGGCTTCGAAAACATTCAGTACTTC
j_call: TRBJ2-7; clone_size: NA; v_call: TRBV11-2; d_call: TRBD2; cdr3_aa: CASSPIRGGGFYEQYF; cdr3_nt: TGTGCCAGCAGCCCGATTAGGGGCGGGGGATTCTACGAGCAGTACTTC
j_call: TRBJ2-1; clone_size: many; v_call: TRBV7-2; d_call: TRBD2; cdr3_aa: CASSLDRRGGNGEQFF; cdr3_nt: TGTGCCAGCAGCTTAGATAGGCGGGGGGGTAACGGTGAGCAGTTCTTC
j_call: TRBJ1-2; clone_size: many; v_call: TRBV4-1; d_call: TRBD1; cdr3_aa: CASSQGQGAGYGYTF; cdr3_nt: TGCGCCAGCAGCCAGGGACAGGGGGCTGGTTATGGCTACACCTTC
j_call: TRBJ2-6; clone_size: many; v_call: TRBV7-3; d_call: NA; cdr3_aa: CASSRGRSGANVLTF; cdr3_nt: TGTGCCAGCAGCAGAGGCAGGTCAGGGGCCAACGTCCTGACTTTC
j_call: TRBJ2-1; clone_size: many; v_call: TRBV25-1; d_call: NA; cdr3_aa: CASSEGWRRASYNEQFF; cdr3_nt: TGTGCCAGCAGTGAAGGGTGGAGGCGGGCCTCCTACAATGAGCAGTTCTTC
j_call: TRBJ2-3; clone_size: many; v_call: TRBV4-3; d_call: NA; cdr3_aa: CASSQVFGLTDTQYF; cdr3_nt: TGCGCCAGCAGCCAAGTCTTTGGGCTCACAGATACGCAGTATTTT
j_call: TRBJ1-2; clone_size: many; v_call: TRBV20-1; d_call: TRBD1; cdr3_aa: CSARETGYYGYTF; cdr3_nt: TGCAGTGCTAGAGAGACAGGGTACTATGGCTACACCTTC
j_call: TRBJ2-3; clone_size: many; v_call: TRBV5-1; d_call: NA; cdr3_aa: CASSQEDLRTDTQYF; cdr3_nt: TGCGCCAGCAGCCAAGAGGACTTGAGGACAGATACGCAGTATTTT
j_call: TRBJ1-3; clone_size: many; v_call: TRBV7-6; d_call: NA; cdr3_aa: CASSLAWGTGNTIYF; cdr3_nt: TGTGCCAGCAGCTTAGCGTGGGGGACGGGAAACACCATATATTTT
j_call: TRBJ1-2; clone_size: many; v_call: TRBV6-6; d_call: TRBD1; cdr3_aa: CASSYSRDRGRRYGYTF; cdr3_nt: TGTGCCAGCAGTTACTCGCGGGACAGGGGGCGGCGCTATGGCTACACCTTC
j_call: TRBJ2-3; clone_size: many; v_call: TRBV29-1; d_call: NA; cdr3_aa: CSVRADTQYF; cdr3_nt: TGCAGCGTCAGGGCGGATACGCAGTATTTT
j_call: TRBJ1-2; clone_size: many; v_call: TRBV6-7; d_call: NA; cdr3_aa: CASSSRDTPYGYTF; cdr3_nt: TGTGCCAGCAGTTCCCGGGACACGCCCTATGGCTACACCTTC
j_call: TRBJ1-6; clone_size: NA; v_call: TRBV20-1; d_call: NA; cdr3_aa: CSARDSETARNSPLHF; cdr3_nt: TGCAGTGCTAGAGATTCGGAGACAGCAAGAAATTCACCCCTCCACTTT
j_call: TRBJ1-1; clone_size: many; v_call: TRBV5-1; d_call: TRBD1; cdr3_aa: CASSFEQGTEAFF; cdr3_nt: TGCGCCAGCAGCTTCGAACAGGGGACTGAAGCTTTCTTT
j_call: TRBJ2-1; clone_size: few; v_call: TRBV4-3; d_call: NA; cdr3_aa: CASSQESPYNEQFF; cdr3_nt: TGCGCCAGCAGCCAAGAAAGTCCATACAATGAGCAGTTCTTC
j_call: TRBJ1-1; clone_size: many; v_call: TRBV6-2/TRBV6-3; d_call: NA; cdr3_aa: CASSPTLANTEAFF; cdr3_nt: TGTGCCAGCAGTCCCACGCTTGCGAACACTGAAGCTTTCTTT
j_call: TRBJ1-1; clone_size: many; v_call: TRBV12-3/TRBV12-4; d_call: NA; cdr3_aa: CASRGRANTEAFF; cdr3_nt: TGTGCCAGCAGGGGACGGGCGAACACTGAAGCTTTCTTT
j_call: TRBJ1-5; clone_size: many; v_call: TRBV7-2; d_call: NA; cdr3_aa: CASSLGRSTQPQHF; cdr3_nt: TGTGCCAGCAGCTTAGGGAGGAGCACTCAGCCCCAGCATTTT
j_call: TRBJ1-4; clone_size: many; v_call: TRBV7-2; d_call: NA; cdr3_aa: CASSLAVANEKLFF; cdr3_nt: TGTGCCAGCAGCTTAGCGGTTGCAAATGAAAAACTGTTTTTT
j_call: TRBJ2-3; clone_size: medium-sized; v_call: TRBV4-1; d_call: NA; cdr3_aa: CASSQGGRGRTDTQYF; cdr3_nt: TGCGCCAGCAGCCAGGGAGGACGGGGGCGGACAGATACGCAGTATTTT
j_call: TRBJ2-3; clone_size: many; v_call: TRBV27; d_call: NA; cdr3_aa: CASGPAEDTQYF; cdr3_nt: TGTGCCAGCGGACCGGCCGAAGATACGCAGTATTTT
j_call: TRBJ1-1; clone_size: many; v_call: TRBV3-1; d_call: NA; cdr3_aa: CASTFHDSRGGTEAFF; cdr3_nt: TGTGCCAGCACCTTTCATGACAGCCGAGGGGGCACTGAAGCTTTCTTT
j_call: TRBJ2-1; clone_size: many; v_call: TRBV20-1; d_call: NA; cdr3_aa: CSAREPGALYNEQFF; cdr3_nt: TGCAGTGCTAGGGAACCGGGGGCCCTCTACAATGAGCAGTTCTTC
j_call: TRBJ2-1; clone_size: many; v_call: TRBV13; d_call: TRBD2; cdr3_aa: CASSTRTRERGEQFF; cdr3_nt: TGTGCCAGCAGCACCAGGACTAGGGAAAGGGGTGAGCAGTTCTTC
j_call: TRBJ2-3; clone_size: many; v_call: TRBV5-1; d_call: TRBD2; cdr3_aa: CASSLGTSTTDTQYF; cdr3_nt: TGCGCCAGCAGCCTGGGGACTAGCACCACAGATACGCAGTATTTT